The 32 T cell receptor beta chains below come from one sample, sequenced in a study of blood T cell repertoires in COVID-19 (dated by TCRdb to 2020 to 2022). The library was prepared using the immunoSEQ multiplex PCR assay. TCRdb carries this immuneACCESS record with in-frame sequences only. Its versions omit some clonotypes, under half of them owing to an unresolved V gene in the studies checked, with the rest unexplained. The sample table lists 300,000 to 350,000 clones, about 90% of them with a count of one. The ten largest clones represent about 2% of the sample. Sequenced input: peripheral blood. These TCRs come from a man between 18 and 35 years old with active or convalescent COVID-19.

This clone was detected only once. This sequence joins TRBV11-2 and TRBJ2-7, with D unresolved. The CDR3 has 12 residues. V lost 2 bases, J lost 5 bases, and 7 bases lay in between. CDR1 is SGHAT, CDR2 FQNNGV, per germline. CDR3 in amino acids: CASSLIPNEQYF. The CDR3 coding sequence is TGTGCCAGCAGCTTAATCCCCAACGAGCAGTACTTC.

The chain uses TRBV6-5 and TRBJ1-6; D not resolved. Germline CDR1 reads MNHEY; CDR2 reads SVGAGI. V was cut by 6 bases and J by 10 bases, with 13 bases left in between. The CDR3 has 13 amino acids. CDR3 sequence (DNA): TGTGCCAGCAGAGTAGGGCCGGGGTCACCCCTCCACTTT. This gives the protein CASRVGPGSPLHF.

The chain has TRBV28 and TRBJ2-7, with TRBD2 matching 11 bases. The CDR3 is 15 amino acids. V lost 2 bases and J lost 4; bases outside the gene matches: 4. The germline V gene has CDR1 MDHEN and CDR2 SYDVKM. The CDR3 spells CASSLTSGRGYEQYF. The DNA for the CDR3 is TGTGCCAGCAGTTTAACTAGCGGGAGAGGGTACGAGCAGTACTTC.

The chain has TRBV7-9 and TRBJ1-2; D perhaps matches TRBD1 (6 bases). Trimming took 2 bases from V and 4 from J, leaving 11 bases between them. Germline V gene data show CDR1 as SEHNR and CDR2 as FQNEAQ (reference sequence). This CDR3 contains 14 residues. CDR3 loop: CASSLSGVGYGYTF. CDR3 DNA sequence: TGTGCCAGCAGCTTATCAGGGGTTGGCTATGGCTACACCTTC.

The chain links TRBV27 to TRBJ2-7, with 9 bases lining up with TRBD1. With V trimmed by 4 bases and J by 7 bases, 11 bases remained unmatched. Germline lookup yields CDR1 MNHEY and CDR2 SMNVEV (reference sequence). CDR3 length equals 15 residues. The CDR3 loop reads CASSSPGQGLREQYF. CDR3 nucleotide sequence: TGTGCCAGCAGTTCCCCGGGACAGGGCCTGAGGGAGCAGTACTTC.

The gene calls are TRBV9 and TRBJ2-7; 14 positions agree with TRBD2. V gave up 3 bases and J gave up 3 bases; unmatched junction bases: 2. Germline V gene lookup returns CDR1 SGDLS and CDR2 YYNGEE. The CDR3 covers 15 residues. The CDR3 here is CASSAGTSGSYEQYF. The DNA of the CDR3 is TGTGCCAGCAGCGCTGGGACTAGCGGGAGCTACGAGCAGTACTTC.

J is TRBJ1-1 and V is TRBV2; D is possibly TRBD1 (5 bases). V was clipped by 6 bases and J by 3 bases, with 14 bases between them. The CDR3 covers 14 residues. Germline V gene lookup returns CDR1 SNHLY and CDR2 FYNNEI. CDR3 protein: CASRPTGGDTEAFF. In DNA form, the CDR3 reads TGTGCCAGCAGGCCCACAGGAGGGGACACTGAAGCTTTCTTT. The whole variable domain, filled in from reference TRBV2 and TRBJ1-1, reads EPEVTQTPSHQVTQMGQEVILRCVPISNHLYFYWYRQILGQKVEFLVSFYNNEISEKSEIFDDQFSVERPDGSNFTLKIRSTKLEDSAMYFCASRPTGGDTEAFFGQGTRLTVV.

The CDR3 loop reads CASSQENPRGQFF. The CDR3 bases are TGCGCCAGCAGCCAAGAGAACCCCAGGGGGCAGTTCTTC. This chain joins TRBV4-1 and TRBJ2-1; D might be TRBD1 (6 bases). There are 13 residues in the CDR3. Looked up from germline, CDR1 is MGHRA and CDR2 is YSYEKL. Trimming took 0 bases from V and 12 from J, leaving 12 bases between them.

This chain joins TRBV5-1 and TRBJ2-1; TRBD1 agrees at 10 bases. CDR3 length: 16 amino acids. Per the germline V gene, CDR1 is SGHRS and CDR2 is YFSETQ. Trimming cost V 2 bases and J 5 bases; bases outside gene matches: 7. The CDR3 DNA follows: TGCGCCAGCAGCTTCAGGGGACAGGGGAACGACAATGAGCAGTTCTTC. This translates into CASSFRGQGNDNEQFF.

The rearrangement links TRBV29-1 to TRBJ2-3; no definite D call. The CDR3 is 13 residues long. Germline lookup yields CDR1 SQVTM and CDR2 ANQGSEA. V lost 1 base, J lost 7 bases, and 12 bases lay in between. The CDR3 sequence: CSVEVQDGYTQYF. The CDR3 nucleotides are TGCAGCGTTGAAGTTCAGGATGGGTATACGCAGTATTTT.

The CDR3, as DNA: TGTGCCAGCAGCCCAGCGTTAAGCTCCTACAATGAGCAGTTCTTC. Translated, it gives CASSPALSSYNEQFF. The rearrangement links TRBV9 to TRBJ2-1; unclear D gene. CDR3 length: 15 amino acids. Per germline, CDR1 SGDLS and CDR2 YYNGEE. Trimming left V 4 bases short and J 0 bases short, with 11 bases between.

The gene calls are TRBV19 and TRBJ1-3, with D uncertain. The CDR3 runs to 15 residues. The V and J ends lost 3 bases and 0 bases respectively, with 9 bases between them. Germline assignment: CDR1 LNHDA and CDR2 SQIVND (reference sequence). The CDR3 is CASSIGGPSGNTIYF. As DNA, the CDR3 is TGTGCCAGTAGTATCGGAGGACCCTCTGGAAACACCATATATTTT.

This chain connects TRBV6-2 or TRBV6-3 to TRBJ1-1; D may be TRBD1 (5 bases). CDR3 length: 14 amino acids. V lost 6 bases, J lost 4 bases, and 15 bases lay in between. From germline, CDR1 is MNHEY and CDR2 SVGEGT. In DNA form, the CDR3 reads TGTGCCAGCAGCCCGACGAGGGGAGGCACTGAAGCTTTCTTT. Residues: CASSPTRGGTEAFF.

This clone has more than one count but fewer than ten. The CDR3 reads CATDGGLEQFF. DNA for the CDR3: TGTGCCACCGACGGAGGGTTGGAGCAGTTCTTC. The rearrangement links TRBV2 to TRBJ2-1, with D possibly matching TRBD2 (6 bases). CDR1 SNHLY and CDR2 FYNNEI come from the germline V gene. This CDR3 is 11 amino acids long. The V end was cut by 10 bases, the J end by 10 bases, with 14 bases between.

The CDR3 loop reads CASSWPGTRSYEQYF. CDR3 DNA: TGTGCCAGCAGCTGGCCCGGGACACGCTCCTACGAGCAGTACTTC. The chain uses TRBV11-2 and TRBJ2-7, with D maybe TRBD1 (6 bases). Germline V gene data show CDR1 as SGHAT and CDR2 as FQNNGV. The CDR3 contains 15 residues. Trimming removed 4 bases at V and 0 bases at J, with 13 bases between. The full variable domain, in which reference TRBV11-2 and TRBJ2-7 provide the parts outside the CDR3, is EAGVAQSPRYKIIEKRQSVAFWCNPISGHATLYWYQQILGQGPKLLIQFQNNGVVDDSQLPKDRFSAERLKGVDSTLKIQPAKLEDSAVYLCASSWPGTRSYEQYFGPGTRLTVT.

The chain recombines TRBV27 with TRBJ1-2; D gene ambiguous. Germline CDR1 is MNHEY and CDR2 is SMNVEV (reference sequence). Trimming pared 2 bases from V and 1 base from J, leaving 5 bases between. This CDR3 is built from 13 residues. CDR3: CASSLGSNYGYTF. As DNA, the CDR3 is TGTGCCAGCAGTTTAGGCAGTAACTATGGCTACACCTTC.

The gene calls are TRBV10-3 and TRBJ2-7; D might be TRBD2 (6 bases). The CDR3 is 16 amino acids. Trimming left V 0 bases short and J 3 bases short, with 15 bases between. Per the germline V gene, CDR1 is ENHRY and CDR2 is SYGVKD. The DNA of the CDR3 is TGTGCCATCAGTGAGTCGGGGGGACGGAACAGCTACGAGCAGTACTTC. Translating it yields CAISESGGRNSYEQYF.

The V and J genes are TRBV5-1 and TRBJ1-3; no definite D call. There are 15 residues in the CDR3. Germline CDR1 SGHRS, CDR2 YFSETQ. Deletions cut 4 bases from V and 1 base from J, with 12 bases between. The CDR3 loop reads CASSQNLFSGNTIYF. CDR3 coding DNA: TGCGCCAGCAGCCAGAATCTTTTTTCTGGAAACACCATATATTTT. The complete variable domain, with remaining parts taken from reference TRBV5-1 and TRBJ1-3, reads KAGVTQTPRYLIKTRGQQVTLSCSPISGHRSVSWYQQTPGQGLQFLFEYFSETQRNKGNFPGRFSGRQFSNSRSEMNVSTLELGDSALYLCASSQNLFSGNTIYFGEGSWLTVV.

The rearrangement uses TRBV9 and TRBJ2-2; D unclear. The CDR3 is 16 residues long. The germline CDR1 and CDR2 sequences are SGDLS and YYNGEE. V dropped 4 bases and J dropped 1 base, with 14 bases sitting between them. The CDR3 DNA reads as TGTGCCAGCAGCCCCCTCCGACTCCTGAACACCGGGGAGCTGTTTTTT. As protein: CASSPLRLLNTGELFF.

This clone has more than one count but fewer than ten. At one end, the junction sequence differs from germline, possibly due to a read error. CDR3 residues: CASSRGDTIYF. DNA for the CDR3: TGTGCCAGCAGCCGTGGAGACACCATATATTTT. The chain recombines TRBV3-1 (or the pseudogene TRBV3-2) with TRBJ1-3; D gene ambiguous. The CDR3 has 11 residues. Germline values: CDR1 LGHDT, CDR2 YNNKEL (reference sequence).

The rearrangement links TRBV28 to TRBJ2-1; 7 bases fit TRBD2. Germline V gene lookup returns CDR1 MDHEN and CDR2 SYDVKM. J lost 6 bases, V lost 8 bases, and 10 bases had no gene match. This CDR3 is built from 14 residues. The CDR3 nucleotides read TGTGCCAGCCAGGGACTAAATTTCCCCAATGAGCAGTTCTTC. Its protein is CASQGLNFPNEQFF. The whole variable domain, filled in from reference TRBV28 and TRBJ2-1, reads DVKVTQSSRYLVKRTGEKVFLECVQDMDHENMFWYRQDPGLGLRLIYFSYDVKMKEKGDIPEGYSVSREKKERFSLILESASTNQTSMYLCASQGLNFPNEQFFGPGTRLTVL.

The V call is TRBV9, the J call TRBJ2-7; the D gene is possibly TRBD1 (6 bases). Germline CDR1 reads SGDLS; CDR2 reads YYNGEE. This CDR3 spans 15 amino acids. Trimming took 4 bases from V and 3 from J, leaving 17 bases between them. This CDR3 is CASSPGGLGNYEQYF. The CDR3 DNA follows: TGTGCCAGCAGCCCTGGGGGCTTGGGGAACTACGAGCAGTACTTC.

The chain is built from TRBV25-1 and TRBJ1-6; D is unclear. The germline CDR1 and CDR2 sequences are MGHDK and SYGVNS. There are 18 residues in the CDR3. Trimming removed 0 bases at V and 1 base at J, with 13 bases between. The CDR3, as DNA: TGTGCCAGCAGTGAATACCGGGTAGTGCAGTCCTATAATTCACCCCTCCACTTT. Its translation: CASSEYRVVQSYNSPLHF.

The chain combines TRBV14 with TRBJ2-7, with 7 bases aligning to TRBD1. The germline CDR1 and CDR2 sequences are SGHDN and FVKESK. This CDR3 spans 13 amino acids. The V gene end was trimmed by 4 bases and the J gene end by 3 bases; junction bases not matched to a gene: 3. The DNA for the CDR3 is TGTGCCAGCAGCCTTAGACAGGGCTACGAGCAGTACTTC. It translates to CASSLRQGYEQYF.

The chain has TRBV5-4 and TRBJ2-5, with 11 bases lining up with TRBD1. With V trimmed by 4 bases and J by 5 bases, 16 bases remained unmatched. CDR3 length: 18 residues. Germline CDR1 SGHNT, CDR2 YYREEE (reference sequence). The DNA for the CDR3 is TGTGCCAGCAGCGATCAATTGGACAGGGGGCATATGTTGGAGACCCAGTACTTC. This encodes CASSDQLDRGHMLETQYF.

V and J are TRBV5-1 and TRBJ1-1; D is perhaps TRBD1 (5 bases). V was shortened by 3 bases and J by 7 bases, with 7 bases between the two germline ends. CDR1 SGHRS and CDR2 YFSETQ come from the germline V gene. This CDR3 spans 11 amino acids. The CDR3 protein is CASSYQGEAFF. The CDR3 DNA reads TGCGCCAGCAGCTACCAGGGTGAAGCTTTCTTT.

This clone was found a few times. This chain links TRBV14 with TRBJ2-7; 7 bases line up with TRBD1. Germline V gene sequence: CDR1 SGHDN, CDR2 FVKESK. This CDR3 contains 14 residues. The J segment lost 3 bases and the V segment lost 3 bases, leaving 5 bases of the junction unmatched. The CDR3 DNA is TGTGCCAGCAGCCACCGGACAGGAATCTACGAGCAGTACTTC. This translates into CASSHRTGIYEQYF.

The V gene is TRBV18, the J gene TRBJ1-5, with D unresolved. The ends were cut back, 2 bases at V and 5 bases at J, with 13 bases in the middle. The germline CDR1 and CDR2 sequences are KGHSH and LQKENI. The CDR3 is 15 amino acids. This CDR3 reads CASSPVGVQDQPQHF. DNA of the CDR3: TGTGCCAGCTCACCAGTCGGTGTGCAGGATCAGCCCCAGCATTTT.

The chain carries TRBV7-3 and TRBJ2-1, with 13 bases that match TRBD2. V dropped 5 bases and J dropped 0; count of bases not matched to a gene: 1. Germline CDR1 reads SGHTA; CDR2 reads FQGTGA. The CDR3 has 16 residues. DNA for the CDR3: TGTGCCAGCAGCCGGACTAGCGGGAGCTCCTACAATGAGCAGTTCTTC. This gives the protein CASSRTSGSSYNEQFF.

CDR3 DNA sequence: TGCGCCAGCAGCATGACGGGGAATCAGCCCCAGCATTTT. Protein: CASSMTGNQPQHF. The chain combines TRBV4-3 with TRBJ1-5; D is unresolved. The CDR3 covers 13 residues. Trimming left V 5 bases short and J 4 bases short, with 9 bases between. Germline assignment: CDR1 LGHNA and CDR2 YSLEER.

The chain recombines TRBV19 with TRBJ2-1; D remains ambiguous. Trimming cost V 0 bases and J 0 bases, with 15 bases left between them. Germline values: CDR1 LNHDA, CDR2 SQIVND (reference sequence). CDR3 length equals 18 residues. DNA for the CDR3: TGTGCCAGTAGTATAGATTCGAGGCGAAGAAGCTCCTACAATGAGCAGTTCTTC. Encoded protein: CASSIDSRRRSSYNEQFF.

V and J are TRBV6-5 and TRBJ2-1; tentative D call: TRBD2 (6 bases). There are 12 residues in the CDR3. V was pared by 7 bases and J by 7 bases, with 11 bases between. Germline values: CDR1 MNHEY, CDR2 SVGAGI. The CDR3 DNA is TGTGCCAGCACCACGGGGGTGAATGAGCAGTTCTTC. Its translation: CASTTGVNEQFF.